This TCR beta chain was found in a study of beta chain features in type 1 diabetes. Expressed TCRB transcripts got sequenced, as all isolated RNA was reverse transcribed. Clones were read by immunoSEQ multiplex PCR, and TCRdb kept only the in-frame ones, dropping some. The sample includes 400,000 to 600,000 clones, approximately 31% seen only once; the top ten take roughly 0.06%. CD45RO/CCR7/CD25/CD127/CD95/CD27 sorting isolated CD4+ naive, central memory, regulatory and stem cell-like memory cells. All sorted populations exceeded 98% purity. The CDR3 is made up of 14 amino acids. Losses at the gene ends were 3 bases for V and 4 bases for J; bases not matched to a gene: 4. Germline CDR1 is MNHEY and CDR2 is SMNVEV (reference sequence).

Sequenced sample: naive CD4+ T cells from blood. The source of this sequence is a young man in good health. This chain joins TRBV27 and TRBJ2-3, with TRBD1 matching over 7 bases. In DNA, the CDR3 is TGTGCCAGCAGTTTCGAGGGGGCCGCAGATACGCAGTATTTT. This codes for CASSFEGAADTQYF.